A selection of T cell receptor beta chains follows, all from one sample in a study of shared clonotypes between healthy human individuals. Generated by immunoSEQ multiplex PCR, the TCRdb table keeps only in-frame clones and is missing some. The data show over 2,000,000 clones, about 93% seen once. The sequenced material came from naive CD8+ T cells from PBMCs. The receptor source for this set is a man between 18 and 35 years old in good health. Some clones in this sample may be carry-over from other donors' samples. CDR3s include the opening cysteine and the closing phenylalanine or tryptophan. D genes are given only for firm matches. Size is stated for part of the rows, as once, few or many counts, or as a class when the clone is expanded.

j_gene | v_gene | d_gene | abundance | CDR3nt | CDR3aa
TRBJ2-5 | TRBV5-1 | TRBD2 | NA | TGCGCCAGCAGCCACGACCTAGCGGGGGTCGGCCAAGAGACCCAGTACTTC | CASSHDLAGVGQETQYF
TRBJ2-6 | TRBV13 | NA | NA | TGTGCCAGCAGCGCGGGACACCAAGACGGGGCCAACGTCCTGACTTTC | CASSAGHQDGANVLTF
TRBJ2-3 | TRBV5-8 | NA | NA | TGTGCCAGCACCCCGCTTGGTAGCGGAGGCACAGATACGCAGTATTTT | CASTPLGSGGTDTQYF
TRBJ2-5 | TRBV29-1 | NA | NA | TGCAGCGTGCGGGACAGTCTTACGGGAGGGGTCAAAGAGACCCAGTACTTC | CSVRDSLTGGVKETQYF
TRBJ2-1 | TRBV6-1 | NA | NA | TGTGCCACCACGAGGACTTCCGGCGATGAGCAGTTCTTC | CATTRTSGDEQFF
TRBJ2-7 | TRBV11-2 | NA | NA | TGTGCCAGCAGCCCGGACAGGTCTTGGGGGGACGAGCAGTACTTC | CASSPDRSWGDEQYF
TRBJ2-1 | TRBV11-3 | NA | NA | TGTGCCAGCAGCCCGCCCGGGGCTGGGGGGTACAATGAGCAGTTCTTC | CASSPPGAGGYNEQFF
TRBJ2-3 | TRBV28 | NA | NA | TGTGCCAGCAGTTTACAGGGAGGACCTAGCACAGATACGCAGTATTTT | CASSLQGGPSTDTQYF
TRBJ2-7 | TRBV6-6 | NA | NA | TGTGCCAGCAGTTACCCCCCGGGTGCGGAACCCTACGAGCAGTACTTC | CASSYPPGAEPYEQYF
TRBJ2-7 | TRBV7-3 | NA | NA | TGTGCCAGCAGCTTGGTAGGGGGGACCCCCGGTACCTACGAGCAGTACTTC | CASSLVGGTPGTYEQYF
TRBJ2-3 | TRBV6-5 | TRBD2 | NA | TGTGCCAGCAGTTACTCCGGGACTAGCGGCACAGATACGCAGTATTTT | CASSYSGTSGTDTQYF
TRBJ2-2 | TRBV5-1 | NA | NA | TGCGCCAGCAGCTTGGCCGAGCGATGGAACACCGGGGAGCTGTTTTTT | CASSLAERWNTGELFF
TRBJ1-2 | TRBV6-1 | NA | NA | TGTGCCAGCAAAACAGGACCCTATGGCTACACCTTC | CASKTGPYGYTF
TRBJ1-3 | TRBV9 | NA | NA | TGTGCCAGCAGCTCAAGGACCAGCTCTGGAAACACCATATATTTT | CASSSRTSSGNTIYF
TRBJ2-5 | TRBV4-1 | NA | NA | TGCGCCAGCAGCCAAGAAAGAGTGGGCCACGAGACCCAGTACTTC | CASSQERVGHETQYF
TRBJ2-7 | TRBV19 | NA | NA | TGTGCCAGTTCGTCAACAGGGTATGAGCAGTACTTC | CASSSTGYEQYF
TRBJ1-2 | TRBV29-1 | NA | few | TGCAGCGTTGGTGGCGGTGGCTACACCTTC | CSVGGGGYTF
TRBJ2-1 | TRBV27 | NA | NA | TGTGCCAGCAGGCATACCCCCTACAATGAGCAGTTCTTC | CASRHTPYNEQFF
TRBJ1-1 | TRBV6-5 | NA | NA | TGTGCCAGCAGTTACTCAGGGGCCGGTACTGAAGCTTTCTTT | CASSYSGAGTEAFF
TRBJ1-2 | TRBV7-2 | NA | NA | TGTGCCAGCAGCTTAGGGGGCTATGGCTACACCTTC | CASSLGGYGYTF
TRBJ2-1 | TRBV7-9 | NA | NA | TGTGCCAGCAGCTTGCTAGCCAATGAGCAGTTCTTC | CASSLLANEQFF
TRBJ2-5 | TRBV15 | NA | once | TGTGCCACCAGCACGGACTACCAAGAGACCCAGTACTTC | CATSTDYQETQYF
TRBJ2-7 | TRBV5-4 | NA | NA | TGTGCCAGCAGCTCCGACAGGCCCCTTGCCATTTACGAGCAGTACTTC | CASSSDRPLAIYEQYF
TRBJ1-3 | TRBV28 | TRBD1 | NA | TGTGCCAGCAGTCCGAAGACAGGGGGCTATGGAAACACCATATATTTT | CASSPKTGGYGNTIYF
TRBJ2-4 | TRBV25-1 | NA | NA | TGTGCCAGCAGTGACCTTCAGGGAGCCAAAAACATTCAGTACTTC | CASSDLQGAKNIQYF
TRBJ2-7 | TRBV7-9 | TRBD2 | NA | TGTGCCAGCAGCCCTAAGCGGGAGATATTCGGGGAGCAGTACTTC | CASSPKREIFGEQYF
TRBJ1-1 | TRBV28 | NA | NA | TGTGCCAGCAGTTTATTCGGAACCACTGAAGCTTTCTTT | CASSLFGTTEAFF
TRBJ2-3 | TRBV4-2 | TRBD2 | NA | TGTGCCAGCAGCCAAGATCCCACTAGCGGGAGTTGGAACACAGATACGCAGTATTTT | CASSQDPTSGSWNTDTQYF
TRBJ1-2 | TRBV7-6 | TRBD1 | NA | TGTGCCAGCAGCTTTAGGGACAGCTATGGCTACACCTTC | CASSFRDSYGYTF
TRBJ1-3 | TRBV13 | NA | NA | TGTGCCAGCAGCCGGTCCGGGCAGCTGTTCTCTGGAAACACCATATATTTT | CASSRSGQLFSGNTIYF
TRBJ1-5 | TRBV30 | TRBD1 | NA | TGTGCCTGGAGGGACAGGGGAGGCAATCAGCCCCAGCATTTT | CAWRDRGGNQPQHF
TRBJ2-3 | TRBV7-9 | NA | NA | TGTGCCAGCAGCCAGAGGGGCAGCACAGATACGCAGTATTTT | CASSQRGSTDTQYF
TRBJ2-7 | TRBV7-9 | TRBD1 | NA | TGTGCCAGCAGCCCACGAACAGGGGACGGGTCCGAGCAGTACTTC | CASSPRTGDGSEQYF
TRBJ2-7 | TRBV5-6 | NA | NA | TGTGCCAGCAGCTTGGTGGGGTTAGTCCACGAGCAGTACTTC | CASSLVGLVHEQYF
TRBJ1-2 | TRBV13 | TRBD1 | NA | TGTGCCAGCAGCTACCCACACGCGACAGGGGGGAACTATGGCTACACCTTC | CASSYPHATGGNYGYTF
TRBJ2-7 | TRBV28 | TRBD1 | NA | TGTGCCAGCACTTGGGGACAGGAAGCGGACGAGCAGTACTTC | CASTWGQEADEQYF
TRBJ2-3 | TRBV28 | NA | NA | TGTGCCAGCAGTTTAGGGGTGGATACGCAGTATTTT | CASSLGVDTQYF
TRBJ1-1 | TRBV4-1 | TRBD1 | few | TGCGCCAGCAGCCAAGAGACAAAGGACAGGGTGAACACTGAAGCTTTCTTT | CASSQETKDRVNTEAFF
TRBJ2-7 | TRBV7-6 | TRBD1 | NA | TGTGCCAGCAGCGCACTCCCGGGACAGGGAAACTACGAGCAGTACTTC | CASSALPGQGNYEQYF
TRBJ2-3 | TRBV27 | TRBD2 | NA | TGTGCCAGCAGTCCTCTCCTAGCGGGAGGGCCAGATACGCAGTATTTT | CASSPLLAGGPDTQYF
TRBJ2-7 | TRBV7-2 | NA | NA | TGTGCCAGCAGCTTCACTATCTCCTACGAGCAGTACTTC | CASSFTISYEQYF
TRBJ1-1 | TRBV11-2 | NA | NA | TGTGCCAGCAGCTTGTTCGCCTTGAGAGGCACTGAAGCTTTCTTT | CASSLFALRGTEAFF
TRBJ2-3 | TRBV5-1 | TRBD2 | NA | TGCGCCAGCAGCTTAAGCGGGAGTCCCCTCACAGATACGCAGTATTTT | CASSLSGSPLTDTQYF
TRBJ2-2 | TRBV11-2 | TRBD1 | NA | TGTGCCAGCAGCTCAGTCCACAGGGGGCTGAACACCGGGGAGCTGTTTTTT | CASSSVHRGLNTGELFF
TRBJ1-2 | TRBV7-9 | TRBD1 | NA | TGTGCCAGCAGCGCTTCTACAGGGGCGCGCAATGGCTACACCTTC | CASSASTGARNGYTF
TRBJ2-2 | TRBV9 | NA | NA | TGTGCCAGCAGCGTAGGGGCGGGAACCGGGGAGCTGTTTTTT | CASSVGAGTGELFF
TRBJ2-1 | TRBV30 | NA | NA | TGTGCCTGGAAGGTTATTGATGAGCAGTTCTTC | CAWKVIDEQFF
TRBJ1-1 | TRBV7-3 | TRBD1 | NA | TGTGCCAGCAGCTTAGAGCCACAGGGGGCGGGAACTGAAGCTTTCTTT | CASSLEPQGAGTEAFF
TRBJ2-1 | TRBV5-8 | NA | NA | TGTGCCAGCAGCTTGTGGGTGAGTACGAGCGGTCAAGCAGTCTACAATGAGCAGTTCTTC | CASSLWVSTSGQAVYNEQFF
TRBJ1-4 | TRBV28 | TRBD1 | NA | TGTGCCAGCAGAGTGACAGGGGCAGGAACTAATGAAAAACTGTTTTTT | CASRVTGAGTNEKLFF
TRBJ2-5 | TRBV4-3 | TRBD1 | NA | TGCGCCAGCAGCCCGTCCCGGGACAGGTCCGGGACCCAGTACTTC | CASSPSRDRSGTQYF
TRBJ2-7 | TRBV7-2 | NA | NA | TGTGCCAGCAGCTTAAGTCGTTACGAGCAGTACTTC | CASSLSRYEQYF
TRBJ1-5 | TRBV6-5 | TRBD1 | NA | TGTGCCAGCAGGGCCGGGACAGGGATGACCCCCCAGCATTTT | CASRAGTGMTPQHF
TRBJ1-3 | TRBV29-1 | NA | NA | TGCAGCGGTTCCTCTGGAAACACCATATATTTT | CSGSSGNTIYF
TRBJ1-2 | TRBV20-1 | NA | NA | TGCAGCGCCTGGCGGGATGGCTACACCTTC | CSAWRDGYTF
TRBJ1-2 | TRBV28 | NA | NA | TGTGCCAGTCAGGGGAGCTATGGCTACACCTTC | CASQGSYGYTF
TRBJ2-2 | TRBV7-6 | NA | NA | TGTGCCAGCAGCTGGACACCGAACACCGGGGAGCTGTTTTTT | CASSWTPNTGELFF
TRBJ2-7 | TRBV27 | TRBD1 | NA | TGTGCCAGCAGGTCCGGGACAGCTCTTGGAGAGCAGTACTTC | CASRSGTALGEQYF